The present T cell receptor (beta chain) was sequenced within a study of T cell responses to AZD1222 COVID-19 vaccine. Germline V gene sequence: CDR1 SGHRS, CDR2 YFSETQ. The CDR3 contains 16 residues. Trimming removed 3 bases from V and 5 bases from J; junction bases left unmatched: 3. General study findings and limits: Samples come after the peak T cell response, not at day 14. White British people made up most donors, females outnumbered males, and clonal diversity was possibly underestimated.

Remarks on this clone: What it binds is not known.

Sequencing was performed with immunoSEQ multiplex PCR; in TCRdb, only in-frame clones are kept and a portion is missing. The sample has about 190,000 clones; 90% to 95% are singletons. The receptor was derived from an adult in good health. The chain employs TRBV5-1 and TRBJ2-2, with 14 bases aligning to TRBD2. The specimen was peripheral blood, collected on day 0 of AZD1222 vaccination. The CDR3 protein is CASSSGLAGGTGELFF. Here the CDR3 DNA reads TGCGCCAGCAGCTCCGGACTAGCGGGAGGTACCGGGGAGCTGTTTTTT.